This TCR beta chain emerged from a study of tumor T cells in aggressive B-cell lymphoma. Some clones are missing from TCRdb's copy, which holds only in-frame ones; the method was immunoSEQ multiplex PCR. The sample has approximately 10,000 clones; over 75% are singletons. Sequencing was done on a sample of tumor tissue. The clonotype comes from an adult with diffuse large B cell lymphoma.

The CDR3 region is CASSLRVGGRSGYTF. The CDR3 bases are TGTGCCAGCAGTTTGCGTGTAGGGGGAAGGAGTGGCTACACCTTC. The V and J genes are TRBV28 and TRBJ1-2; possible D gene TRBD1, 6 bases. The CDR3 contains 15 residues. CDR1 and CDR2 (germline): MDHEN, SYDVKM. Trimming left V 3 bases short and J 7 bases short, with 18 bases between.